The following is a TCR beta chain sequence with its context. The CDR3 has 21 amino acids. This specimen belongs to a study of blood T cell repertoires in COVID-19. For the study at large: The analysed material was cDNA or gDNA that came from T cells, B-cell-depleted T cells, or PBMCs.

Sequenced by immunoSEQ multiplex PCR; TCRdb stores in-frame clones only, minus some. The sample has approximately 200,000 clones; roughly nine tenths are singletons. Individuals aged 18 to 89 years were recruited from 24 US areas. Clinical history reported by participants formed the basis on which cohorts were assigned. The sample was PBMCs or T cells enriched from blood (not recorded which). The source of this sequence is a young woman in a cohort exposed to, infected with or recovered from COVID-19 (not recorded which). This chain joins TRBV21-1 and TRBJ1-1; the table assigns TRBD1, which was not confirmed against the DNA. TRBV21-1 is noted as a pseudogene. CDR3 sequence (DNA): TGTGCCAGCAGCAAAGTAACCAGCGAGGTGAGGCAGGGAACAACGAACACTGAAGCTTTCTTT. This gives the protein CASSKVTSEVRQGTTNTEAFF.